The sequence of this T cell receptor (beta chain) was determined in a study of T cell responses to AZD1222 COVID-19 vaccine. Worth noting for this clone: The antigen remains unidentified.

The CDR3 sequence is 14 residues long. V was clipped by 4 bases and J by 7 bases, with 13 bases between them. CDR1 is SEHNR, CDR2 FQNEAQ, per germline (reference sequence). Study results and limitations: Nearly half of spike-specific TCRs reportedly go after variant regions that carry no mutations. Clonal diversity was possibly underestimated, and white British individuals and females predominated among donors. Vaccine-related CD4 TCRs covered spike, predominating at 160-218 and 743-854. Receipt of two AZD1222 doses was followed by a rise in Spike-specific TCR breadth and depth.

Using immunoSEQ multiplex PCR, the repertoire was profiled, and TCRdb retains in-frame clones only, with some absent. The data hold about 260,000 clones, with 90% to 95% observed a single time. The clonotype was recovered from an adult in good health. This material consisted of peripheral blood, taken on day 0 of AZD1222 vaccination. The chain joins TRBV7-9 to TRBJ2-2, with D possibly being TRBD2 (5 bases). As DNA, the CDR3 is TGTGCCAGCAGCTCAACAAGGACTGGCGGGGAGCTGTTTTTT. Its protein product is CASSSTRTGGELFF.